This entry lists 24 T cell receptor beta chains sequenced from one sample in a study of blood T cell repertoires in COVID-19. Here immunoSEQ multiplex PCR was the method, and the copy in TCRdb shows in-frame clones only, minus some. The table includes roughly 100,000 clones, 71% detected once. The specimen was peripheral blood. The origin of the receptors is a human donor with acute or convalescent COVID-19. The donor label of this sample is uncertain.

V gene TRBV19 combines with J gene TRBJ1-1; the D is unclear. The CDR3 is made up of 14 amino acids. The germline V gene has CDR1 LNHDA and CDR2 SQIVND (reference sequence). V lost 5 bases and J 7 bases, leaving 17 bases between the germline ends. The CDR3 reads CASSLQSGGIEAFF. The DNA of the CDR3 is TGTGCCAGTAGTCTCCAAAGCGGCGGGATTGAAGCTTTCTTT.

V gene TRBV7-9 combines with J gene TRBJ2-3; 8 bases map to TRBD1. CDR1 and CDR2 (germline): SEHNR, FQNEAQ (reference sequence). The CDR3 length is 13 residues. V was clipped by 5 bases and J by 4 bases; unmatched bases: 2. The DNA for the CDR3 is TGTGCCAGCAGCGACAGGGGCGCAGATACGCAGTATTTT. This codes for CASSDRGADTQYF.

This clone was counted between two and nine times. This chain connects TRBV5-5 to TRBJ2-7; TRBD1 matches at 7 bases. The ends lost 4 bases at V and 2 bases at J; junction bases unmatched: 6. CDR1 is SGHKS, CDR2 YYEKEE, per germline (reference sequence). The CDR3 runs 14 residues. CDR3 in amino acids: CASSAPGQTYEQYF. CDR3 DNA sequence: TGTGCCAGCAGCGCACCGGGACAGACCTACGAGCAGTACTTC.

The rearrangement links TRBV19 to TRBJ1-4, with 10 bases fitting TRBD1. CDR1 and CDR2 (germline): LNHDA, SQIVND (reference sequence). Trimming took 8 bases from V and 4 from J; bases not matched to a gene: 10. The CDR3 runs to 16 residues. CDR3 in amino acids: CASSNWDRGRNEKLFF. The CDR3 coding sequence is TGTGCCAGTTCTAACTGGGACAGGGGTCGTAATGAAAAACTGTTTTTT.

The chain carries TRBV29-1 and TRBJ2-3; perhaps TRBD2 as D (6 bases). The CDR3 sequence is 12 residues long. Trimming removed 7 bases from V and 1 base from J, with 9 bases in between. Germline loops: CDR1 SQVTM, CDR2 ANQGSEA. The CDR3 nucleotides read TGCAGCGAAACGGGGGGCACAGATACGCAGTATTTT. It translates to CSETGGTDTQYF.

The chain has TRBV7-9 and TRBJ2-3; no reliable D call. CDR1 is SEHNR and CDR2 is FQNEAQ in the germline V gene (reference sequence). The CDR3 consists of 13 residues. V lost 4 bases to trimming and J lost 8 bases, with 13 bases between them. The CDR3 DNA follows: TGTGCCAGCAGCTCCGGTCCTTCGGGTACGCAGTATTTT. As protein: CASSSGPSGTQYF.

The CDR3 DNA is TGTGCCAGCAGCCTCCTAGGACTAGTTGGCTACGAGCAGTACTTC. It is translated as CASSLLGLVGYEQYF. J is TRBJ2-7 and V is TRBV3-1 (or the pseudogene TRBV3-2), with 7 bases matching TRBD2. J was trimmed by 3 bases and V by 4 bases; bases with no gene match: 9. CDR3 length: 15 residues. Germline CDR1 LGHDT, CDR2 YNNKEL (reference sequence).

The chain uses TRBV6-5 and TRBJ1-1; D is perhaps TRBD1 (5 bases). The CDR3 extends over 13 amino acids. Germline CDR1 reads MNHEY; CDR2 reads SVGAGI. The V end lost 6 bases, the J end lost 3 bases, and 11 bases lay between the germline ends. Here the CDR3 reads CASRTGLYTEAFF. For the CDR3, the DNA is TGTGCCAGCAGAACGGGACTTTACACTGAAGCTTTCTTT.

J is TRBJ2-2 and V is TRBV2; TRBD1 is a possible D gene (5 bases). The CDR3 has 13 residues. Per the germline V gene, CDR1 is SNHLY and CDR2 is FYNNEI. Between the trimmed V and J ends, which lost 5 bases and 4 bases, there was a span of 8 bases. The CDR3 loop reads CASSRQITGELFF. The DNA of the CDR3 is TGTGCCAGCAGTAGACAGATCACCGGGGAGCTGTTTTTT.

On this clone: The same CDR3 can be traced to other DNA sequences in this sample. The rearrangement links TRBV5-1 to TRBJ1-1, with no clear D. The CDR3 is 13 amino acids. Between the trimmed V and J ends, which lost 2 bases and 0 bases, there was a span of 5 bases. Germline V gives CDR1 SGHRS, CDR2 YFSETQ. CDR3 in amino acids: CASSLVVNTEAFF. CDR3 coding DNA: TGCGCCAGCAGCTTAGTAGTGAACACTGAAGCTTTCTTT.

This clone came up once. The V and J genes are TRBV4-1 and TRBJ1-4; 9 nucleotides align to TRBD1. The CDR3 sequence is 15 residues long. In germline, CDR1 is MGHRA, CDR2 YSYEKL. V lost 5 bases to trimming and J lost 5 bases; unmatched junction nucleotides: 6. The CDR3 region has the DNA TGCGCCAGCAGCTACCGGGACAGGGCGAATGAAAAACTGTTTTTT. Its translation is CASSYRDRANEKLFF.

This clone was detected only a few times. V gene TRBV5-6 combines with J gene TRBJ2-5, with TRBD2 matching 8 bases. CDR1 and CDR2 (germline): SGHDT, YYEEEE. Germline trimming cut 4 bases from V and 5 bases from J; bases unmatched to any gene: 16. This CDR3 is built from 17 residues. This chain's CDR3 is CASSGWARGGLGETQYF. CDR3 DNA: TGTGCCAGCAGCGGCTGGGCCCGCGGGGGGCTTGGGGAGACCCAGTACTTC.

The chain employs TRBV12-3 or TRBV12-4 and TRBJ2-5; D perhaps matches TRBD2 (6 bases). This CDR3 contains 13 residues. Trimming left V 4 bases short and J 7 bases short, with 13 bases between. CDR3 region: CASSSEGPGTQYF. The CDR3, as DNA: TGTGCCAGCAGTTCGGAGGGACCCGGGACCCAGTACTTC.

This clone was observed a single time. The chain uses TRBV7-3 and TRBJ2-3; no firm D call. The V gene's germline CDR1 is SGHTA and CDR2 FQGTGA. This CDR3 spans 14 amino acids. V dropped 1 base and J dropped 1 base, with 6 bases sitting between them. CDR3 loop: CASSLNSGTDTQYF. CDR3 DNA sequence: TGTGCCAGCAGCTTAAACTCCGGCACAGATACGCAGTATTTT.

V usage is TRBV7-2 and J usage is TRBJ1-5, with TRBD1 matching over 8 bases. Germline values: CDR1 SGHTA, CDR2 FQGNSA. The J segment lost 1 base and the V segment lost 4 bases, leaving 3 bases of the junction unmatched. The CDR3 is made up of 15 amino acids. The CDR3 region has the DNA TGTGCCAGCAGCTCGTACAGGGGGAGCAATCAGCCCCAGCATTTT. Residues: CASSSYRGSNQPQHF.

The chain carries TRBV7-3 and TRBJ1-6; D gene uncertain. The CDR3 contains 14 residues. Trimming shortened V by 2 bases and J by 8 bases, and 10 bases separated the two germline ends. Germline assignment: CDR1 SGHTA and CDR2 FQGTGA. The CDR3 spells CASSLEQFDSPLHF. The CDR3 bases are TGTGCCAGCAGCTTAGAACAGTTCGATTCACCCCTCCACTTT.

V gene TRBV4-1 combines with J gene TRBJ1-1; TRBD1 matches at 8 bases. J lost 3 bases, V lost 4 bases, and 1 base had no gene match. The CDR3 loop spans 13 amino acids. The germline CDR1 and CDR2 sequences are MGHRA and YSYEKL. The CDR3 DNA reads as TGCGCCAGCAGCCGGGGACAGGACACTGAAGCTTTCTTT. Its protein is CASSRGQDTEAFF.

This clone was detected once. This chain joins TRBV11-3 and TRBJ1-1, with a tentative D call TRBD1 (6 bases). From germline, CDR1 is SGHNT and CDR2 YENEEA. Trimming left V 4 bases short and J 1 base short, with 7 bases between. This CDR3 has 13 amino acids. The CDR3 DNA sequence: TGTGCCAGCAGCTCCAGGGGGAACACTGAAGCTTTCTTT. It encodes CASSSRGNTEAFF.

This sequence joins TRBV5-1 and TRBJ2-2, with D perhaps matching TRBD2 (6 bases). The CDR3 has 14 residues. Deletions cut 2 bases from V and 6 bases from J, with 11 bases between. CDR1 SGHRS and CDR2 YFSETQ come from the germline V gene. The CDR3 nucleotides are TGCGCCAGCAGCTTTGGGGTAGCGGCCGGGGAGCTGTTTTTT. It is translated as CASSFGVAAGELFF.

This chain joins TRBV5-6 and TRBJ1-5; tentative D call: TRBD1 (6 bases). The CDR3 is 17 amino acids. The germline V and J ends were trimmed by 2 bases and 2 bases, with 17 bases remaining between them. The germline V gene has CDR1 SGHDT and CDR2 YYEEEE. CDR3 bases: TGTGCCAGCAGCTTTTACAGGGAAATGGTGGGCAATCAGCCCCAGCATTTT. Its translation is CASSFYREMVGNQPQHF.

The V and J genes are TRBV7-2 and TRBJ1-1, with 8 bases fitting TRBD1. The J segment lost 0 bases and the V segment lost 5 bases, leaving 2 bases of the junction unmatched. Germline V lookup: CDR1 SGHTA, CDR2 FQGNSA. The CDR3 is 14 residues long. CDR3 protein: CASSRTGLNTEAFF. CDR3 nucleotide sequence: TGTGCCAGCAGCAGGACAGGGTTGAACACTGAAGCTTTCTTT. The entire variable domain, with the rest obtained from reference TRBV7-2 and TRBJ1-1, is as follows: GAGVSQSPSNKVTEKGKDVELRCDPISGHTALYWYRQSLGQGLEFLIYFQGNSAPDKSGLPSDRFSAERTGGSVSTLTIQRTQQEDSAVYLCASSRTGLNTEAFFGQGTRLTVV.

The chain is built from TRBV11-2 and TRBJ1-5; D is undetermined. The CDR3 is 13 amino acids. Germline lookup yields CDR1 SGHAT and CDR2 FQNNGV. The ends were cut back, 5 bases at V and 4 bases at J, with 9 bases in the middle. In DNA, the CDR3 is TGTGCCAGCAGCCCCGGGATAAATCAGCCCCAGCATTTT. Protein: CASSPGINQPQHF.

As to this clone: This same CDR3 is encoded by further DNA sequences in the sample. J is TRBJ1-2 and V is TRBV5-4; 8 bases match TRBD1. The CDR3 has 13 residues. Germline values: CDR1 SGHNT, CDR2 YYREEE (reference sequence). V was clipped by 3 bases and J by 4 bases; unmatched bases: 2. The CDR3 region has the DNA TGTGCCAGCAGCTATGACAGGGGCTATGGCTACACCTTC. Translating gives CASSYDRGYGYTF.

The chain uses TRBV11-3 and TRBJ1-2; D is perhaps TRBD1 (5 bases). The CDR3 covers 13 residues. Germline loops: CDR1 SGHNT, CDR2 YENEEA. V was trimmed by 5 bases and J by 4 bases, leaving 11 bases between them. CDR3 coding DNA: TGTGCCAGCAGCGAGACGGGGGTCTATGGCTACACCTTC. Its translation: CASSETGVYGYTF.